Detailed here is one TCR beta chain. Germline-derived CDR1 and CDR2 are LNHDA and SQIVND (reference sequence). This CDR3 spans 13 amino acids. V shed 3 bases and J shed 7 bases, with 12 bases lying between them. The assay was immunoSEQ multiplex PCR, and TCRdb's table has in-frame clones only and misses some. Among 100,000 to 150,000 clones listed, more than 85% were seen once. This entry belongs to a study of blood T cell repertoires in COVID-19. Study overall: From T cells, B-cell-depleted T cells, or PBMCs came the material, which was cDNA or gDNA.

The sequencing sample was made of peripheral blood. V is TRBV19 and J is TRBJ1-1; perhaps TRBD1 as D (6 bases). The clonotype originates from a man aged 55 to 70 with COVID-19, enrolled during active disease. The chain's CDR3 is CASSIFRGLEAFF. The CDR3 nucleotides read TGTGCCAGTAGTATTTTCAGGGGCCTTGAAGCTTTCTTT.